Listed below are T cell receptor beta chains from one sample, sequenced in a study of T cell changes during pregnancy in multiple sclerosis. Data came from immunoSEQ multiplex PCR; TCRdb stores just in-frame clones and leaves some out. The profile covers fewer than 110,000 clones, with more than 85% appearing a single time and around 3.2% taken by the ten largest. The material sequenced was peripheral blood, taken in the second trimester of pregnancy. The receptors come from a female donor with multiple sclerosis, enrolled in a pregnancy study. Both conserved end residues are part of each CDR3. D genes are given only for firm matches. Where a row states a size, it is once, few, many or the class of an expanded clone; other rows omit it.

. . TRBJ1-1 TRBV9 TGTGCCAGCAGCCCGCGTGGGAGGGAGAATGAAGCTTTCTTT CASSPRGRENEAFF
few TRBD1 TRBJ1-5 TRBV19 TGTGCCAGTAGTATACAGGGGGCTTTGTTGGAGCCCCAGCATTTT CASSIQGALLEPQHF
. TRBD1 TRBJ1-1 TRBV5-6 TGTGCCAGCAGCACCGGGACAGGGGCTGAAGCTTTCTTT CASSTGTGAEAFF
. . TRBJ2-1 TRBV7-2 TGTGCCAGCAGCCGTGACGCAGGGGGGTCCTACAATGAGCAGTTCTTC CASSRDAGGSYNEQFF
. . TRBJ2-2 TRBV25-1 TGTGCCAGCAGTGAAATCGGGGTAACCGGGGAGCTGTTTTTT CASSEIGVTGELFF
. . TRBJ2-5 TRBV7-8 TGTGCCAGCAGCGGGGGGGCAGGGAGACAAGAGACCCAGTACTTC CASSGGAGRQETQYF
. . TRBJ2-7 TRBV7-6 TGTGCCAGCAGCTTATCCCCCGGACAGTTTTACGAGCAGTACTTC CASSLSPGQFYEQYF
. . TRBJ2-2 TRBV7-2 TGTGCCAGCAGCCTCGCGGTAACCGGGGAGCTGTTTTTT CASSLAVTGELFF
few . TRBJ2-7 TRBV7-8 TGTGCCAGCAGCTCCTTAAGTACGGGTTCCGCCTACGAGCAGTACTTC CASSSLSTGSAYEQYF
. . TRBJ2-7 TRBV7-6 TGTGCCAGCAGCTTATCAGGATCTCCCTACGAGCAGTACTTC CASSLSGSPYEQYF
. . TRBJ2-7 TRBV4-3 TGCGCCAGCAGCCAAGATCTAGTAGGGACAAGGGTCCACGAGCAGTACTTC CASSQDLVGTRVHEQYF
. TRBD1 TRBJ1-3 TRBV7-8 TGTGCCAGCAGCCCCAGGGGGTTGGACAGCTCTGGAAACACCATATATTTT CASSPRGLDSSGNTIYF
. TRBD2 TRBJ2-3 TRBV5-1 TGCGCCAGCAGCTTGATAGCGGGGGACGCGCAGTATTTT CASSLIAGDAQYF
. TRBD1 TRBJ2-3 TRBV7-6 TGTGCCAGCAGCTCGGGACAGGGAACAGATACGCAGTATTTT CASSSGQGTDTQYF
. TRBD1 TRBJ1-1 TRBV19 TGTGCCAGTAGTATAGTCAGGGGGCTCTCTGAAGCTTTCTTT CASSIVRGLSEAFF
. TRBD1 TRBJ2-5 TRBV7-9 TGTGCCAGCAGTTATACAGGGGGAGAGACCCAGTACTTC CASSYTGGETQYF
few . TRBJ1-4 TRBV6-1 TGTGCCAGCAGCCGCAGGGGAGGGGATGAAAAACTGTTTTTT CASSRRGGDEKLFF
. TRBD2 TRBJ2-2 TRBV7-2 TGTGCCAGCAGGCCTCTAGCGGGAGGGCTCGGGGAGCTGTTTTTT CASRPLAGGLGELFF
. . TRBJ1-3 TRBV5-1 TGCGCCAGCAGCTTGGCCGGCGGAACCTCTGGAAACACCATATATTTT CASSLAGGTSGNTIYF
. TRBD2 TRBJ2-5 TRBV19 TGTGCCAGTAGTATCGCGGCGGGGGGGGTGGCCCAGTACTTC CASSIAAGGVAQYF
. . TRBJ2-1 TRBV7-3 TGTGCCAGCAGCTTAAGTGGTCTAAGCACTTACAATGAGCAGTTCTTC CASSLSGLSTYNEQFF
. . TRBJ1-2 TRBV5-1 TGCGCCAGCAGCTTGGCCGGAGGAGGACCCCACTATGGCTACACCTTC CASSLAGGGPHYGYTF
. . TRBJ2-2 TRBV7-3 TGTGCCAGCAGCTTCAGGGCCCCCTCGGGCACCGGGGAGCTGTTTTTT CASSFRAPSGTGELFF
. . TRBJ1-2 TRBV2 TGTGCCAGCACCAAAATTCTACAGGGCACTAACTATGGCTACACCTTC CASTKILQGTNYGYTF
. . TRBJ1-1 TRBV7-9 TGTGCCAGCAGCTTAGGCTGGGGAGCTGAAGCTTTCTTT CASSLGWGAEAFF
. TRBD1 TRBJ2-3 TRBV18 TGTGCCAGCTCACCACCGACAGGGGGCACAGATACGCAGTATTTT CASSPPTGGTDTQYF
. . TRBJ2-7 TRBV28 TGTGCCAGCAGTTTATACAGGGGAGGCGAGCAGTACTTC CASSLYRGGEQYF
. . TRBJ2-7 TRBV11-2 TGTGCCAGCAGCTCCCCGCGGTTCGGCTACGAGCAGTACTTC CASSSPRFGYEQYF
. . TRBJ1-5 TRBV2 TGTGCCAGCAGTGAACAGTATAGCAATCAGCCCCAGCATTTT CASSEQYSNQPQHF
once . TRBJ2-1 TRBV5-1 TGCGCCAGCAGCTTGGTTTCGGCGGGGACCAATGAGCAGTTCTTC CASSLVSAGTNEQFF
once . TRBJ1-5 TRBV5-6 TGTGCCAGCAGCTTGTGGGGGGGCGGTCAGCCCCAGCATTTT CASSLWGGGQPQHF
. TRBD2 TRBJ2-1 TRBV5-4 TGTGCCAGCAGCGGGACTAGCAGCTCCTACAATGAGCAGTTCTTC CASSGTSSSYNEQFF
. TRBD2 TRBJ2-1 TRBV30 TGTGCCTGGAGTTCGGGGAGGGCCGCTTACAATGAGCAGTTCTTC CAWSSGRAAYNEQFF
. TRBD2 TRBJ2-1 TRBV5-4 TGTGCCAGCAGCCGAAGCGGGAGCTCCTACAATGAGCAGTTCTTC CASSRSGSSYNEQFF
. . TRBJ1-1 TRBV7-9 TGTGCCAGCAGCGGTCGACGGGGGACTGAAGCTTTCTTT CASSGRRGTEAFF
. TRBD2 TRBJ2-3 TRBV27 TGTGCCAGCGGGCCGCTAGCGGGGGGCACAGATACGCAGTATTTT CASGPLAGGTDTQYF
. TRBD1 TRBJ1-2 TRBV19 TGTGCCAGTAGTATTTCAGGGGGCTATGGCTACACCTTC CASSISGGYGYTF
. . TRBJ2-6 TRBV6-4 TGTGCCAGCAGTCGGGGACAGACTAGCTCTGGGGCCAACGTCCTGACTTTC CASSRGQTSSGANVLTF
. TRBD1 TRBJ2-7 TRBV6-1 TGTGCCAGCAGGGAGGACAGGAAGTCAGGCGAGCAGTACTTC CASREDRKSGEQYF
once TRBD1 TRBJ2-7 TRBV6-5 TGTGCCAGCAGTTGGAACCGGGACAGGGGGTTGCGCGAGCAGTACTTC CASSWNRDRGLREQYF
many TRBD2 TRBJ2-3 TRBV19 TGTGCCAGTACCGACCGGGGGGTTGGAGGGACTAGATCATTT CASTDRGVGGTRSF
. TRBD1 TRBJ2-7 TRBV28 TGTGCCAGCAGTTTTGTTGGACAGGCCTACGAGCAGTACTTC CASSFVGQAYEQYF